This T cell receptor beta chain originates from a study of technical replicates of blood from several donors (dated by TCRdb to 2015 to 2018). Concerning this clone: Its specific antigen is unknown. It has no much larger one-base neighbor in the sample; base qualities were not kept.

The CDR3 goes from the cysteine to the phenylalanine over 16 residues. Only the CDR3 DNA stays, 48 bases, in frame from base 1. Germline trimming amounts to 4 bases on V and 5 bases on J, with 11 as the count of junction bases outside the gene matches. CDR1 and CDR2, looked up from the germline V gene, are MGHRA and YSYEKL. Receptor amplification or capture employed the immunoSEQ multiplex PCR assay. The table was pulled from immuneACCESS by TCRdb, which kept in-frame rearrangements only. Such tables lose some clones; where checked, under half of the loss comes from unresolved V genes, and the rest has no known cause. Recorded for this sample are about 98,000 clones; 90% to 96% of them occurred a single time. The ten largest clones capture over 0.2% of the sample.

The origin of this receptor is a human donor in good health. The sample taken for sequencing was T cells isolated from PBMCs. The V and J segments used are TRBV4-1 and TRBJ1-1, with TRBD1 matching 9 junction bases. The nucleotide sequence is TGCGCCAGCAGCCCCGGTCGGGACAGGGTATCGACTGAAGCTTTCTTT. Translated, it gives CASSPGRDRVSTEAFF.